Described below is a single T cell receptor beta chain sequence and its context. Its antigen remains unknown. Sequencing used immunoSEQ multiplex PCR; TCRdb keeps in-frame clones, though not all of them. The profile shows 4,000 to 5,000 clones, 89% of them singletons. This sample was included in a study of T cell responses to AZD1222 COVID-19 vaccine. The study's findings and limits: The study found vaccine-associated CD4 TCRs spanning spike, dominant at 160-218 and 743-854. Only a handful of AZD1222 recipients, six or seven in all, had baseline seropositivity. Unmutated regions of variants are reportedly targeted by nearly half of spike-specific TCRs. Repertoire samples came only from after the peak T cell response.

CDR1 SGDLS and CDR2 YYNGEE come from the germline V gene. The CDR3 length is 14 residues. V dropped 1 base and J dropped 4; count of bases not matched to a gene: 1. This sequence joins TRBV9 and TRBJ2-2; 7 nucleotides line up with TRBD2. This receptor was taken from an adult who received the AZD1222 COVID-19 vaccine. This specimen consisted of peripheral blood, obtained 28 days after the second AZD1222 dose. The CDR3 loop is CASSVLAGTGELFF. The CDR3 nucleotides are TGTGCCAGCAGCGTATTAGCGGGCACCGGGGAGCTGTTTTTT.